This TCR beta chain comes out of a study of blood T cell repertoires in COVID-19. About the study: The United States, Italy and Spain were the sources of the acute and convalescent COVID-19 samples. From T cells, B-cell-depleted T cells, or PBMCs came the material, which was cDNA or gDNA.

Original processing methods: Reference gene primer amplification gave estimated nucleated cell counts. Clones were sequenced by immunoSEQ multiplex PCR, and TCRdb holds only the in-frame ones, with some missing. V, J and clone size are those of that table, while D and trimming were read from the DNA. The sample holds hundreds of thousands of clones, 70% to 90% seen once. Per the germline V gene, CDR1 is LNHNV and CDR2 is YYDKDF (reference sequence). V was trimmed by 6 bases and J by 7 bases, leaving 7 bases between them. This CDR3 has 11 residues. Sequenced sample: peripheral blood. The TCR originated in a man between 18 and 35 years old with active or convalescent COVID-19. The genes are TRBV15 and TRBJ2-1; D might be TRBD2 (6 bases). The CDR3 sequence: CATRDYNEQFF. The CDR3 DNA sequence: TGTGCCACCAGGGACTATAATGAGCAGTTCTTC.